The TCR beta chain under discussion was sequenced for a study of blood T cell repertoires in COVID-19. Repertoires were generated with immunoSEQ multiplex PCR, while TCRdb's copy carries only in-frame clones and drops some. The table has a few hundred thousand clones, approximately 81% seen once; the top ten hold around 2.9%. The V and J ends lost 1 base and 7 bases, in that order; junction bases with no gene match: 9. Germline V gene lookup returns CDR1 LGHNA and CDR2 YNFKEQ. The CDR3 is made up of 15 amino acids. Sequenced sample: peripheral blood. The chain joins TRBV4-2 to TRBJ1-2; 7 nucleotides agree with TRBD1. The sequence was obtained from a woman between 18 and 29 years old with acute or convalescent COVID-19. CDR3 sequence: CASSQVRDREAGYTF. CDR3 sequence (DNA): TGTGCCAGCAGCCAAGTTCGAGACAGGGAGGCTGGCTACACCTTC.